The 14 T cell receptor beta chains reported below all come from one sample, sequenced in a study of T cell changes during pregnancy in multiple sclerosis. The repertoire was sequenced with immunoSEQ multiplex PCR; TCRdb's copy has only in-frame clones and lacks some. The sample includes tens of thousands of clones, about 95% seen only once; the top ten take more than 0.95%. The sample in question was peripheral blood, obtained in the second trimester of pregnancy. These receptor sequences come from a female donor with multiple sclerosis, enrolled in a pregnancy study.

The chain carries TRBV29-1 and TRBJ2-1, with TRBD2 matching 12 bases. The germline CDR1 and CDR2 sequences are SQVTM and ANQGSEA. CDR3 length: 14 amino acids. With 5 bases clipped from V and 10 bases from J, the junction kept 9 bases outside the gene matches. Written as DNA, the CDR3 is TGCAGCGTTCTCGGGACTAGCGGGTCTTGGGAGCAGTTCTTC. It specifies CSVLGTSGSWEQFF.

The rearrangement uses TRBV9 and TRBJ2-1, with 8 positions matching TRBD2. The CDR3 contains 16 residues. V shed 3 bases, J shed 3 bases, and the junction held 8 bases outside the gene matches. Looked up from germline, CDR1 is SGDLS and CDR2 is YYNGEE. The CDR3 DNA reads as TGTGCCAGCAGCGGCCAGCTAGCGGGCCTCTACAATGAGCAGTTCTTC. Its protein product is CASSGQLAGLYNEQFF.

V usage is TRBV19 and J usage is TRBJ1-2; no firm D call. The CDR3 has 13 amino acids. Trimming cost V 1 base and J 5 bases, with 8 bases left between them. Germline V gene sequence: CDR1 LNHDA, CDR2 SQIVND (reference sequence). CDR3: CASSIVALYGYTF. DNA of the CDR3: TGTGCCAGTAGTATAGTGGCCTTATATGGCTACACCTTC.

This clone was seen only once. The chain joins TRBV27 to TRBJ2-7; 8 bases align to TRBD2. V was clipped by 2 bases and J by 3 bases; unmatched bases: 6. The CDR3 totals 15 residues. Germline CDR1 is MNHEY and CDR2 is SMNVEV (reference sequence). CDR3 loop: CASSLSSGAIYEQYF. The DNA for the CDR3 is TGTGCCAGCAGTTTAAGTAGCGGGGCGATCTACGAGCAGTACTTC.

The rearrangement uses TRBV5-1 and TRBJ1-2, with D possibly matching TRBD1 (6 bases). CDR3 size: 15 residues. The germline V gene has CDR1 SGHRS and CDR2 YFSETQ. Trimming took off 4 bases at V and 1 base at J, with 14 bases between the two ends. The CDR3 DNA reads TGCGCCAGCAGCACGCGTACAGGGCTTAACTATGGCTACACCTTC. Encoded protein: CASSTRTGLNYGYTF.

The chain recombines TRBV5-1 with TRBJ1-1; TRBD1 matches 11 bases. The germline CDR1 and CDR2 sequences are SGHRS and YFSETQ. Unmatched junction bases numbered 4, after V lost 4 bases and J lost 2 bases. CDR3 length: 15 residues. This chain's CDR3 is CASSPRTGGNTEAFF. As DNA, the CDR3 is TGCGCCAGCAGCCCTCGGACAGGGGGCAACACTGAAGCTTTCTTT.

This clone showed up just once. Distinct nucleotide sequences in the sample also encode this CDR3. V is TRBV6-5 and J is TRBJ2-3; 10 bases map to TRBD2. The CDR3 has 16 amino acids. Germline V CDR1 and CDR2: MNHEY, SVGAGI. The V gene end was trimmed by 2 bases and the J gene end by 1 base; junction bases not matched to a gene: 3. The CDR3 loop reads CASSYGLAGGTDTQYF. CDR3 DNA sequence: TGTGCCAGCAGTTACGGTCTAGCGGGGGGCACAGATACGCAGTATTTT.

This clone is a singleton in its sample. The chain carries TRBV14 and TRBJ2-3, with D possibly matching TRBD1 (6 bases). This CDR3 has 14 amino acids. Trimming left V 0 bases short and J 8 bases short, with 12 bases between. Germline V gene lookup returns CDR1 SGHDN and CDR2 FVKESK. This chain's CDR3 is CASSQDVIGGTQYF. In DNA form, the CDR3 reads TGTGCCAGCAGCCAAGATGTCATAGGGGGTACGCAGTATTTT.

DNA of the CDR3: TGTGCTACCCAGGGTGAGCAGTACTTC. Encoded protein: CATQGEQYF. The V gene is TRBV21-1, the J gene TRBJ2-7; TRBD1, as called in the table, went unchecked against the DNA. TRBV21-1 is termed a pseudogene. This CDR3 region has 9 residues.

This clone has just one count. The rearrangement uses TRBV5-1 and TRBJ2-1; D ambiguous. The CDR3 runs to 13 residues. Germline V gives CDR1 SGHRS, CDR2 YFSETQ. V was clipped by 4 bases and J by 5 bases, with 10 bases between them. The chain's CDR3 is CASSMTPHNEQFF. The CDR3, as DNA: TGCGCCAGCAGCATGACTCCCCACAATGAGCAGTTCTTC.

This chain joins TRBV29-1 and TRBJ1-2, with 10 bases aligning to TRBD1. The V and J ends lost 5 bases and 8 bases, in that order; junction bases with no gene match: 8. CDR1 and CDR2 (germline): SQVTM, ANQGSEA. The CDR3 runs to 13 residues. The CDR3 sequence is CSVSTGTGDGYTF. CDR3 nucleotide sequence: TGCAGCGTTTCTACCGGGACAGGGGACGGCTACACCTTC.

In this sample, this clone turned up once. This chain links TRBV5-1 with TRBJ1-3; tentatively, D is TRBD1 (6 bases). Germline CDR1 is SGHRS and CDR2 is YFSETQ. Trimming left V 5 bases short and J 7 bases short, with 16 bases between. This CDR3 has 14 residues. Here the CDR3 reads CASSRDPDRNTIYF. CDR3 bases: TGCGCCAGCAGTAGAGACCCAGACAGGAACACCATATATTTT.

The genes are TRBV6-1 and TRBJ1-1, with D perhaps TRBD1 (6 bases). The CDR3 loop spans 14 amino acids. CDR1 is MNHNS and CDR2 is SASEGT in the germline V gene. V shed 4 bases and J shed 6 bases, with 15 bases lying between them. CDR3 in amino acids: CASSGDRRSPEAFF. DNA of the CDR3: TGTGCCAGCAGTGGTGACAGGAGGAGCCCTGAAGCTTTCTTT.

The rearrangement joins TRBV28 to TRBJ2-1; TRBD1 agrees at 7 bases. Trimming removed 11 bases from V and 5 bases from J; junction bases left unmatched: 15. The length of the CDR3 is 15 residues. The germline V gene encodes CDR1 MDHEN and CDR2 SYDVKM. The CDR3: CAVLSAGTENNEQFF. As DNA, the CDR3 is TGTGCCGTACTATCAGCCGGGACAGAAAACAATGAGCAGTTCTTC.